One sample yielded the 5 T cell receptor beta chains listed below, sequenced in a study of blood T cells in healthy people across ages. The second PCR ran about 6 to 11 cycles with a sample-barcoded 5' primer and J-beta primers. TCRdb reanalysed the 5' RACE reads using MiXCR and keeps one entry per CDR3 protein. The profile shows a few hundred thousand distinct CDR3 sequences, 25% to 30% of them singletons. Sequencing was carried out using blood. The receptors were sampled from a woman in her 70s in good health.

This clonotype has more than one count but fewer than ten. J is TRBJ2-1 and V is TRBV20-1, with a weak D call TRBD2 (6 bases). The CDR3 has 13 residues. The germline gives CDR1 DFQATT, CDR2 SNEGSKA (reference sequence). With 3 bases removed from V and 9 bases from J, the gap between germline ends came to 15 bases. The CDR3 reads CSASPPSVSEQFF. CDR3 DNA sequence: TGCAGTGCTAGTCCCCCTAGCGTGAGTGAGCAGTTCTTC.

The rearrangement uses TRBV3-1 and TRBJ1-2; unclear D gene. Germline V gene lookup returns CDR1 LGHDT and CDR2 YNNKEL (reference sequence). V shed 5 bases and J shed 4 bases, with 17 bases lying between them. CDR3 length: 15 residues. CDR3 region: CASSSSGMGTYGYTF. In DNA form, the CDR3 reads TGTGCCAGCAGCTCCTCGGGGATGGGCACCTATGGCTACACCTTC.

The V and J genes are TRBV6-5 and TRBJ1-1; D gene unclear. CDR1 is MNHEY and CDR2 is SVGAGI in the germline V gene. The CDR3 sequence is 11 residues long. V dropped 0 bases and J dropped 8 bases, with 4 bases sitting between them. The CDR3 protein is CASSYSSEAFF. Here the CDR3 DNA reads TGTGCCAGCAGTTACTCGTCCGAAGCTTTCTTT.

Only a few counts were recorded for this clonotype. The V and J genes are TRBV20-1 and TRBJ2-5; D not resolved. Germline lookup yields CDR1 DFQATT and CDR2 SNEGSKA (reference sequence). The length of the CDR3 is 14 residues. Trimming pared 3 bases from V and 3 bases from J, leaving 14 bases between. CDR3 in DNA: TGCAGTGCTAGCGGGCGTCCTGGAAAAGAGACCCAGTACTTC. The encoded protein is CSASGRPGKETQYF.

The rearrangement joins TRBV3-1 to TRBJ1-3; D unresolved. Germline values: CDR1 LGHDT, CDR2 YNNKEL (reference sequence). V was shortened by 4 bases and J by 4 bases, with 5 bases between the two germline ends. The CDR3 is made up of 12 amino acids. CDR3 DNA sequence: TGTGCCAGCAGCCGAGACGGAAACACCATATATTTT. It yields the protein CASSRDGNTIYF.